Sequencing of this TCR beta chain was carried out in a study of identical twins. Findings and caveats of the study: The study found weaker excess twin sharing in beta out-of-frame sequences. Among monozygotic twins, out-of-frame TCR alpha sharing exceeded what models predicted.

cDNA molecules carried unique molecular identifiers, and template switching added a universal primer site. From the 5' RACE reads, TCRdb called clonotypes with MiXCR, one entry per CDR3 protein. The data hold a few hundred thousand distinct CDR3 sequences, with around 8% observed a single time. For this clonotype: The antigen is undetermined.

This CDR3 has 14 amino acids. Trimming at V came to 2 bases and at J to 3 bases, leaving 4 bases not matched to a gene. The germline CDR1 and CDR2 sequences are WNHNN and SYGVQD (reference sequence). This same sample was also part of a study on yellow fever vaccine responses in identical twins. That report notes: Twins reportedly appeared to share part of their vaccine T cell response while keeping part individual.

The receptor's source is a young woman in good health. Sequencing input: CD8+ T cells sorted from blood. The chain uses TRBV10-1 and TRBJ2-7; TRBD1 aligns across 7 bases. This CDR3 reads CASSERDRDYEQYF. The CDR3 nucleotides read TGCGCCAGCAGTGAGCGTGACAGGGACTACGAGCAGTACTTC.